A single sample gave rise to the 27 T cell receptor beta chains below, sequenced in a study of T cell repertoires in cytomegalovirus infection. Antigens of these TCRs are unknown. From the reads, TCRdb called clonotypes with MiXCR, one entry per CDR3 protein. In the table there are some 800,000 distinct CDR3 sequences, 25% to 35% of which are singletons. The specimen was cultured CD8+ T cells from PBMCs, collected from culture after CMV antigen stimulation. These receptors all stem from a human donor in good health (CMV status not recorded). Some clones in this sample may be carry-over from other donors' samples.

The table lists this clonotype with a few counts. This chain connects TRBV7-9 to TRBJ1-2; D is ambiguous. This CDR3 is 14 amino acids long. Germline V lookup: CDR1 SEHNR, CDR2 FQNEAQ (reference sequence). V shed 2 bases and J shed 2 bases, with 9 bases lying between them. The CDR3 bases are TGTGCCAGCAGCTTAAAGTTTTGGAACTATGGCTACACCTTC. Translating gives CASSLKFWNYGYTF.

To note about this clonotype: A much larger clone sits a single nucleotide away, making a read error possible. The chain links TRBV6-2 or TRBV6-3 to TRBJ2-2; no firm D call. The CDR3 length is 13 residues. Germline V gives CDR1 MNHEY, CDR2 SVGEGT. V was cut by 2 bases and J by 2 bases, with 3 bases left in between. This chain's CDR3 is CASSYPNTGELFF. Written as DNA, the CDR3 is TGTGCCAGCAGTTACCCTAACACCGGGGAGCTGTTTTTT.

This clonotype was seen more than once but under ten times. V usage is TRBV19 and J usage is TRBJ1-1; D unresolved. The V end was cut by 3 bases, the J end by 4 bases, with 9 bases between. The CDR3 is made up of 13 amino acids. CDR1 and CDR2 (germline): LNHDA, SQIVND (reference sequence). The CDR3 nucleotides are TGTGCCAGTAGTATCGGGTGGGTCACTGAAGCTTTCTTT. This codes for CASSIGWVTEAFF.

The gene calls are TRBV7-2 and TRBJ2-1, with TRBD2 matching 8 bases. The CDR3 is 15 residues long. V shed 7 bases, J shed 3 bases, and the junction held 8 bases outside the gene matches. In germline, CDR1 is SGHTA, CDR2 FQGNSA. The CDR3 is CASNLERGSYNEQFF. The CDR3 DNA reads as TGTGCCAGCAACTTGGAGCGGGGGAGCTACAATGAGCAGTTCTTC.

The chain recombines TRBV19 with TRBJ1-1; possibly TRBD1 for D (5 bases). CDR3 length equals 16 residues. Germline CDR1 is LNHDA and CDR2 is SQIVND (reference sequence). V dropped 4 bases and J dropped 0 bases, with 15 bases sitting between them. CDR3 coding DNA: TGTGCCAGTAGTACCTGGGGGGTAGGAATGAACACTGAAGCTTTCTTT. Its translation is CASSTWGVGMNTEAFF. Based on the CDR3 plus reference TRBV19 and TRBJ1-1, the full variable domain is DGGITQSPKYLFRKEGQNVTLSCEQNLNHDAMYWYRQDPGQGLRLIYYSQIVNDFQKGDIAEGYSVSREKKESFPLTVTSAQKNPTAFYLCASSTWGVGMNTEAFFGQGTRLTVV.

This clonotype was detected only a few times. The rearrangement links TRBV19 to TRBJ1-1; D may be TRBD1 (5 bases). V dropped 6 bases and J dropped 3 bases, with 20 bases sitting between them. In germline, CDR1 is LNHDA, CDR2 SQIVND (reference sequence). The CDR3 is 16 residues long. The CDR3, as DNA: TGTGCCAGTAGCCCCGTCCTGCAGGGTCGCGACACTGAAGCTTTCTTT. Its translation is CASSPVLQGRDTEAFF. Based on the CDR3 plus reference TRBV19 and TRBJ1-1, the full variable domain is DGGITQSPKYLFRKEGQNVTLSCEQNLNHDAMYWYRQDPGQGLRLIYYSQIVNDFQKGDIAEGYSVSREKKESFPLTVTSAQKNPTAFYLCASSPVLQGRDTEAFFGQGTRLTVV.

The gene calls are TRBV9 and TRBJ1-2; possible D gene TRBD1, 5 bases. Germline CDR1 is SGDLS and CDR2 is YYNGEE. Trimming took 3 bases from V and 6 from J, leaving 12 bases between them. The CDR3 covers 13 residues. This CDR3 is CASSGEGWHGYTF. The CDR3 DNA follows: TGTGCCAGCAGCGGGGAGGGGTGGCATGGCTACACCTTC.

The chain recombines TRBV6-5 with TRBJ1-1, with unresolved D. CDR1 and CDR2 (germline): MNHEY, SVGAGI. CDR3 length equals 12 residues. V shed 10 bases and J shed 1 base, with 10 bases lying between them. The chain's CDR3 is CATQVGNTEAFF. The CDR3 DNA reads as TGTGCCACTCAGGTGGGGAACACTGAAGCTTTCTTT.

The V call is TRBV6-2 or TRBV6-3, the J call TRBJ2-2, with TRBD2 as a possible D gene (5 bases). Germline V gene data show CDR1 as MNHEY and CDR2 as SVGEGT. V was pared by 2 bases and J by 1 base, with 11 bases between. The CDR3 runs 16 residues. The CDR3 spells CASSYIGRGNTGELFF. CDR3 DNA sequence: TGTGCCAGCAGTTACATCGGTCGGGGGAACACCGGGGAGCTGTTTTTT.

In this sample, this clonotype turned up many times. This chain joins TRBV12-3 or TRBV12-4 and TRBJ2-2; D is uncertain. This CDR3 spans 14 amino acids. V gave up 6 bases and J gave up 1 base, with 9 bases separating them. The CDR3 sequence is CASSPGQNTGELFF. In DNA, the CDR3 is TGTGCCAGCAGCCCCGGGCAGAACACCGGGGAGCTGTTTTTT.

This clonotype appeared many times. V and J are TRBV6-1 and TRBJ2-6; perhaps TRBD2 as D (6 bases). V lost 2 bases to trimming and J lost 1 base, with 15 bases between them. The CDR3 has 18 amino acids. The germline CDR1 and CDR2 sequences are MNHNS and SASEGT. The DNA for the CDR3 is TGTGCCAGCAGTGAATGGGGGGAACCTTATTCTGGGGCCAACGTCCTGACTTTC. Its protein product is CASSEWGEPYSGANVLTF.

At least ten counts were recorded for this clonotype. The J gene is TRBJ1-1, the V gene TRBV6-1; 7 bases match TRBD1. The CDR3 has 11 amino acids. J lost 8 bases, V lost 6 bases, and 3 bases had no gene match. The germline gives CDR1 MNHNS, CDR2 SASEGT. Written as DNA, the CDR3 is TGTGCCAGCAGAGCGGACAGGGAAGCTTTCTTT. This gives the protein CASRADREAFF.

The CDR3 reads CASRTDRAGGYTF. CDR3 nucleotides: TGTGCCAGCAGAACAGACAGGGCCGGCGGCTACACCTTC. V usage is TRBV6-2 or TRBV6-3 and J usage is TRBJ1-2; TRBD1 matches 7 bases. This CDR3 contains 13 residues. The ends lost 6 bases at V and 8 bases at J; junction bases unmatched: 9. CDR1 is MNHEY and CDR2 is SVGEGT in the germline V gene.

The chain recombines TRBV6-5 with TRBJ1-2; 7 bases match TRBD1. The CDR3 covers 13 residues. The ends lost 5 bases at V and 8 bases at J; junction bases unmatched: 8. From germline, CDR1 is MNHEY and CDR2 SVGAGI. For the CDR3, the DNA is TGTGCCAGCAGTCAGGGGGACGCTGGGGGCTACACCTTC. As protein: CASSQGDAGGYTF.

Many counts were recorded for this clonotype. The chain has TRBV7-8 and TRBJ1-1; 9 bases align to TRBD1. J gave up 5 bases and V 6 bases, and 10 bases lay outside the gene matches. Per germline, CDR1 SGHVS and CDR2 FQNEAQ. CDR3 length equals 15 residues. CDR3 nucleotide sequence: TGTGCCAGCAGGTTCTCCGGGACAGGGTTTACTGAAGCTTTCTTT. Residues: CASRFSGTGFTEAFF.

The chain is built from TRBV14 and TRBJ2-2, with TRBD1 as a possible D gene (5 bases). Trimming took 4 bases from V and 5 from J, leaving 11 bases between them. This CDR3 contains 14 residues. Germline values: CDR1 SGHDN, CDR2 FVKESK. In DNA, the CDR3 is TGTGCCAGCAGCCTCTATTCAGGGACCGGGGAGCTGTTTTTT. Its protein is CASSLYSGTGELFF. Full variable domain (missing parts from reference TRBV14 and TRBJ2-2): EAGVTQFPSHSVIEKGQTVTLRCDPISGHDNLYWYRRVMGKEIKFLLHFVKESKQDESGMPNNRFLAERTGGTYSTLKVQPAELEDSGVYFCASSLYSGTGELFFGEGSRLTVL.

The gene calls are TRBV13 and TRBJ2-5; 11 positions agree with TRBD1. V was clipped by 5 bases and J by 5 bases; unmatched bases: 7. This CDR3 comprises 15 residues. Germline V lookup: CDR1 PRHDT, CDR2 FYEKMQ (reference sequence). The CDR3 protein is CASSTWTGGEETQYF. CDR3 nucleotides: TGTGCCAGCAGCACCTGGACAGGGGGCGAGGAGACCCAGTACTTC.

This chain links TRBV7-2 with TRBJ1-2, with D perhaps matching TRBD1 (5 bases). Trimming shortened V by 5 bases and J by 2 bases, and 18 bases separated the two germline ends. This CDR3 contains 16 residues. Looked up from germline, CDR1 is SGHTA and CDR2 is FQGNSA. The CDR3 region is CASSPSGGGGNYGYTF. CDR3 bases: TGTGCCAGCAGCCCTAGCGGTGGGGGTGGAAACTATGGCTACACCTTC.

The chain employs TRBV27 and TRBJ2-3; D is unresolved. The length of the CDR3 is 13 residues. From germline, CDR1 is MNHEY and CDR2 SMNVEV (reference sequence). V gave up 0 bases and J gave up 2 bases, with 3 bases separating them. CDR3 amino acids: CASSLSATDTQYF. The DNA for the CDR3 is TGTGCCAGCAGTTTATCGGCCACAGATACGCAGTATTTT.

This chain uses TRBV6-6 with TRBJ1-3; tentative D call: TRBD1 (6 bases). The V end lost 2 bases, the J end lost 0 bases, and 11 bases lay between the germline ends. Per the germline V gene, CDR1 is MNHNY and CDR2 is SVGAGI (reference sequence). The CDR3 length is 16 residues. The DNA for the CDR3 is TGTGCCAGCAGTTACCCCTCAGGGGACTCTGGAAACACCATATATTTT. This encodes CASSYPSGDSGNTIYF.

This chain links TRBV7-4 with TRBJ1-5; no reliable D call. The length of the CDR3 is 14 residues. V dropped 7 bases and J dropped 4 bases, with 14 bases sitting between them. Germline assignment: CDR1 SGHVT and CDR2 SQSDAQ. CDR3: CASTPGPRNQPQHF. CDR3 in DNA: TGTGCCAGCACCCCGGGCCCTCGGAATCAGCCCCAGCATTTT. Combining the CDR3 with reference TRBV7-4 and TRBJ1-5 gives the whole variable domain GAGVSQSPRYKVAKRGRDVALRCDSISGHVTLYWYRQTLGQGSEVLTYSQSDAQRDKSGRPSGRFSAERPERSVSTLKIQRTEQGDSAVYLCASTPGPRNQPQHFGDGTRLSIL.

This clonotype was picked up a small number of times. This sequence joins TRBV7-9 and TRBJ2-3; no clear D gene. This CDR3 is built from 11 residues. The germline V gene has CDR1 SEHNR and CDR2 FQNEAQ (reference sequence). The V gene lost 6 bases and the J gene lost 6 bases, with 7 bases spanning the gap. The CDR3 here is CASRLLDTQYF. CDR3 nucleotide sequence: TGTGCCAGCAGGCTTCTCGATACGCAGTATTTT. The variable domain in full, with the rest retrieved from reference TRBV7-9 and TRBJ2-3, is DTGVSQNPRHKITKRGQNVTFRCDPISEHNRLYWYRQTLGQGPEFLTYFQNEAQLEKSRLLSDRFSAERPKGSFSTLEIQRTEQGDSAMYLCASRLLDTQYFGPGTRLTVL.

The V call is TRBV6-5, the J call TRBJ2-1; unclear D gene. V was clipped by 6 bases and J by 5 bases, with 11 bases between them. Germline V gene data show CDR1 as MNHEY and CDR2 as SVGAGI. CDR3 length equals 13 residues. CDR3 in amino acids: CASRIGPNNEQFF. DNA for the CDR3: TGTGCCAGCAGAATCGGGCCGAACAATGAGCAGTTCTTC.

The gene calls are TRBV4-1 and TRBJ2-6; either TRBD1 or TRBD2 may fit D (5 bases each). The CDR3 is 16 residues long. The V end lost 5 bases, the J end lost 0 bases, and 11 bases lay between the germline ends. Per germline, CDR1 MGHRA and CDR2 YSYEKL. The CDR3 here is CASSGDGSSGANVLTF. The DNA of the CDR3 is TGCGCCAGCAGCGGGGACGGATCCTCTGGGGCCAACGTCCTGACTTTC.

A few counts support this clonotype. The CDR3 DNA reads TGTGCCAGCAGTTCTTGGCCAGGGGGCGACTATGGCTACACCTTC. Its protein is CASSSWPGGDYGYTF. The chain recombines TRBV12-3 or TRBV12-4 with TRBJ1-2; 8 positions agree with TRBD1. Unmatched junction bases numbered 7, after V lost 4 bases and J lost 3 bases. CDR3 length equals 15 residues.

CDR3 residues: CASSPGPIYEQYV. CDR3 coding DNA: TGTGCCAGCAGCCCAGGACCGATCTACGAGCAGTACGTC. The V gene is TRBV27, the J gene TRBJ2-7, with D unclear. This CDR3 contains 13 residues. The germline V gene encodes CDR1 MNHEY and CDR2 SMNVEV (reference sequence). The ends were cut back, 6 bases at V and 3 bases at J, with 12 bases in the middle.

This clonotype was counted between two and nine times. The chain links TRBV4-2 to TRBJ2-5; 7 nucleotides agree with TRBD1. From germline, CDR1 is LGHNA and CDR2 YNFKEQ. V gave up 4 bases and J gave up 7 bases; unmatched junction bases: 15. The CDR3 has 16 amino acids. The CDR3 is CASSPTTGDPEGTQYF. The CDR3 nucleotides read TGTGCCAGCAGCCCAACCACAGGGGACCCCGAGGGGACCCAGTACTTC.